Sequencing of this T cell receptor beta chain was carried out in a study of a mutant IDH1 vaccine in newly diagnosed glioma. Study background: Patients were pretreated with radiotherapy, temozolomide, or both, mostly both.

Documented time point: week 47, end of study. Alongside topical imiquimod, each dose of vaccine comprised 300 ug of mutant IDH1 20-mer peptide. The method was immunoSEQ multiplex PCR; TCRdb's version includes in-frame clones alone and lacks a portion of them. The sample includes roughly 32,000 clones, around nine tenths of them seen just once. In the case of this clone: Its antigen is unidentified.

The CDR3 has 13 residues. Germline V gene sequence: CDR1 MNHEY, CDR2 SVGAGI. V lost 5 bases and J lost 7, with 9 bases in between. The TCR sequence derives from a woman in her thirties with glioma. The sequencing used PBMCs, collected from a glioma patient whose treatment included an IDH1 peptide vaccine. The chain recombines TRBV6-5 with TRBJ1-6; D is uncertain. The CDR3 nucleotides read TGTGCCAGCAGTGACCCACCAAATTCACCCCTCCACTTT. This encodes CASSDPPNSPLHF.